This T cell receptor beta chain was sequenced in a study of OX40 agonist ivuxolimab in advanced cancers. Background on the study: Patients got intravenous ivuxolimab at 0.01 to 10 mg/kg every 2 weeks. There were three patients with partial responses, one having hepatocellular carcinoma and two cutaneous melanoma.

Comment on this clone: Its target is not known.

Germline V gives CDR1 SGHDT, CDR2 YYEEEE. The CDR3 length is 15 residues. The V and J ends lost 0 bases and 0 bases respectively, with 7 bases between them. Systemic immunosuppression or a history of autoimmune disease excluded patients. Study conclusions and caveats: Some nonresponders additionally presented with little normalized T-cell clonal expansion.

Only in-frame clones appear in the TCRdb table, and some are missing; sequencing was by immunoSEQ multiplex PCR. In the table there are about 83,000 clones, roughly 93% of which are singletons. The receptor comes from an adult with an advanced solid tumor such as melanoma, head and neck, liver or kidney cancer. This chain uses TRBV5-6 with TRBJ1-5, with D hard to call. The sequencing used CD4+ or CD8+ T cells sorted from blood, collected in a trial of the OX40 agonist ivuxolimab. The CDR3 protein is CASSLVSDSNQPQHF. The CDR3 DNA reads as TGTGCCAGCAGCTTGGTATCTGATAGCAATCAGCCCCAGCATTTT. Based on the CDR3 plus reference TRBV5-6 and TRBJ1-5, the full variable domain is DAGVTQSPTHLIKTRGQQVTLRCSPKSGHDTVSWYQQALGQGPQFIFQYYEEEERQRGNFPDRFSGHQFPNYSSELNVNALLLGDSALYLCASSLVSDSNQPQHFGDGTRLSIL.